This TCR beta chain came from a study of cytomegalovirus exposure and HLA in healthy donors. Findings and limits, study-wide: Later analysis showed TCR association rates varying by HLA locus, highest for DRB1 and lowest for HLA-C. CMV serostatus stood as the only immune exposure information on hand. A prior analysis recorded that most TCR beta V segments were productive about 87% or about 30% of the time.

13 Jbeta primers and 60 Vbeta primers were used for the PCR. Some clones are missing from TCRdb's copy, which holds only in-frame ones; the method was immunoSEQ multiplex PCR. This table holds about 59,000 clones, 89% found once. This clone has a single count. Its antigen is still unknown. The source is a man younger than 45 in good health and CMV-seropositive. The sequenced material came from PBMCs.

Written as DNA, the CDR3 is TGTGCCAGCAGCCTCGGGACTAGCGGGGACATTCAGTACTTC. Its protein is CASSLGTSGDIQYF. The chain is built from TRBV7-9 and TRBJ2-4; 13 bases are shared with TRBD2. V was pared by 5 bases and J by 8 bases, with 3 bases of the junction left unmatched. This CDR3 is built from 14 residues. Germline V gene data show CDR1 as SEHNR and CDR2 as FQNEAQ (reference sequence). The complete variable domain, with remaining parts taken from reference TRBV7-9 and TRBJ2-4, reads DTGVSQNPRHKITKRGQNVTFRCDPISEHNRLYWYRQTLGQGPEFLTYFQNEAQLEKSRLLSDRFSAERPKGSFSTLEIQRTEQGDSAMYLCASSLGTSGDIQYFGAGTRLSVL.